This record covers a single TCR beta chain. Its target is not known. The second PCR ran 7 to 11 cycles with a sample-barcoded 5' primer and J-beta primers. Unique molecular identifiers of 12 random nucleotides labeled each cDNA. TCRdb re-derived calls from the 5' RACE reads in MiXCR, one entry per CDR3 protein. The sample yields 1.5 million to 2 million distinct CDR3 sequences, around 48% seen once. This CDR3 is built from 15 residues. V was cut by 0 bases and J by 4 bases, with 12 bases left in between. CDR1 and CDR2 from the germline V gene are SGHAT and FQNNGV. Individuals who donated were healthy Caucasians from Russia aged roughly 6 to 100. Drawing of peripheral blood yielded approximately 10 milliliters from each donor. The record originates from a study of blood T cells in healthy people across ages. Findings and caveats of the study: Diversity was higher, and naive CD4+ cells more numerous, in long-lived donors than in aged donors.

The receptor was derived from a middle-aged woman in good health. The sequenced material came from blood. The chain couples TRBV11-2 to TRBJ1-2; weak D call: TRBD1 (6 bases). The CDR3 sequence: CASSLDRGTLYGYTF. In nucleotides, the CDR3 is TGTGCCAGCAGCTTAGACAGGGGAACCCTCTATGGCTACACCTTC.